Following are 15 T cell receptor beta chains from one sample sequenced in a study of Ad26.COV2.S vaccination and SARS-CoV-2 variants. As to treatment: 19 received Ad26.COV2.S at low or high dose, single or two shots; several received placebo; per-sample allocation not given. On day 63 after the first injection, vaccine and placebo recipients gave samples. Produced via immunoSEQ multiplex PCR; TCRdb's table is partial and in-frame only. The sample yields hundreds of thousands of clones, nearly 90% seen once. The input for sequencing was peripheral blood, taken in a trial of Ad26.COV2.S vaccine versus placebo. The receptors were gathered from a person between 18 and 59 years old who received the Ad26.COV2.S COVID-19 vaccine or a placebo.

V is TRBV7-9 and J is TRBJ1-1; 10 nucleotides agree with TRBD1. CDR3 length equals 14 residues. Germline loops: CDR1 SEHNR, CDR2 FQNEAQ (reference sequence). V lost 5 bases to trimming and J lost 2 bases; unmatched junction nucleotides: 2. The DNA for the CDR3 is TGTGCCAGCAGCCGACAGGGGGCCAACACTGAAGCTTTCTTT. It codes for CASSRQGANTEAFF. Complete variable domain (other parts from reference TRBV7-9 and TRBJ1-1): DTGVSQNPRHKITKRGQNVTFRCDPISEHNRLYWYRQTLGQGPEFLTYFQNEAQLEKSRLLSDRFSAERPKGSFSTLEIQRTEQGDSAMYLCASSRQGANTEAFFGQGTRLTVV.

The rearrangement uses TRBV12-3 or TRBV12-4 and TRBJ2-1; D possibly uses TRBD1 or TRBD2 (5 bases each). The V end was cut by 8 bases, the J end by 6 bases, with 14 bases between. The CDR3 contains 13 residues. CDR3 sequence reads: CASSYGGPNEQFF. The CDR3 bases are TGTGCCAGCTCCTATGGGGGTCCCAATGAGCAGTTCTTC.

The V gene is TRBV5-1, the J gene TRBJ2-1, with D unresolved. V was shortened by 2 bases and J by 3 bases, with 9 bases between the two germline ends. Germline V gene sequence: CDR1 SGHRS, CDR2 YFSETQ. The length of the CDR3 is 14 residues. The CDR3 loop is CASSLEKGYNEQFF. DNA for the CDR3: TGCGCCAGCAGCTTAGAAAAAGGCTACAATGAGCAGTTCTTC.

Here the CDR3 reads CASSAGLNSGANVLTF. In nucleotides, the CDR3 is TGTGCCAGCAGCGCCGGGTTAAACTCTGGGGCCAACGTCCTGACTTTC. J is TRBJ2-6 and V is TRBV9; unclear D gene. The CDR3 extends over 16 amino acids. Looked up from germline, CDR1 is SGDLS and CDR2 is YYNGEE. V shed 3 bases and J shed 0 bases, with 10 bases lying between them.

The chain has TRBV2 and TRBJ1-1; D uncertain. V lost 4 bases, J lost 0 bases, and 3 bases lay in between. This CDR3 region has 12 residues. Germline values: CDR1 SNHLY, CDR2 FYNNEI. CDR3 sequence: CASSVVNTEAFF. The CDR3 DNA reads as TGTGCCAGCAGTGTTGTGAACACTGAAGCTTTCTTT. The entire variable domain, with the rest obtained from reference TRBV2 and TRBJ1-1, is as follows: EPEVTQTPSHQVTQMGQEVILRCVPISNHLYFYWYRQILGQKVEFLVSFYNNEISEKSEIFDDQFSVERPDGSNFTLKIRSTKLEDSAMYFCASSVVNTEAFFGQGTRLTVV.

The V and J genes are TRBV7-2 and TRBJ1-2, with D possibly TRBD1 on 6 matching bases. The CDR3 length is 13 residues. Trimming removed 4 bases from V and 8 bases from J, with 14 bases in between. The germline CDR1 and CDR2 sequences are SGHTA and FQGNSA. For the CDR3, the DNA is TGTGCCAGCAGCTCGCAGGGGTCCTACGGCTACACCTTC. Protein sequence: CASSSQGSYGYTF.

The rearrangement joins TRBV13 to TRBJ2-5, with 14 bases lining up with TRBD2. The germline V gene has CDR1 PRHDT and CDR2 FYEKMQ (reference sequence). V lost 5 bases, J lost 7 bases, and 6 bases stayed unmatched. The CDR3 has 15 amino acids. The CDR3 DNA reads TGTGCCAGCAGCGCAGGGACTAGCGGGAGTGCGACCCAGTACTTC. Protein sequence: CASSAGTSGSATQYF.

V is TRBV11-2 and J is TRBJ2-7; D possibly corresponds to TRBD2 (6 bases). V was pared by 5 bases and J by 0 bases, with 20 bases between. The CDR3 length is 17 residues. Looked up from germline, CDR1 is SGHAT and CDR2 is FQNNGV. The CDR3 region has the DNA TGTGCCAGCAGCCACCTGGACTACCCAGGCGGCTCCTACGAGCAGTACGTC. Translation: CASSHLDYPGGSYEQYV.

The CDR3 DNA follows: TGTGCCAGTAGAAATTCCTATGGCTACACCTTC. This translates into CASRNSYGYTF. The chain carries TRBV19 and TRBJ1-2; D remains ambiguous. V gave up 6 bases and J gave up 4 bases, with 6 bases separating them. Germline V gene lookup returns CDR1 LNHDA and CDR2 SQIVND (reference sequence). The CDR3 spans 11 residues.

The chain uses TRBV5-1 and TRBJ2-1; 7 bases map to TRBD1. The CDR3 has 14 residues. The germline CDR1 and CDR2 sequences are SGHRS and YFSETQ. V lost 0 bases and J lost 6; bases outside the gene matches: 3. CDR3 bases: TGCGCCAGCAGCTTGGTACAGGGGCTCAATGAGCAGTTCTTC. Translated, it gives CASSLVQGLNEQFF.

The count of this clone is one. This chain joins TRBV7-2 and TRBJ2-2; weak D call: TRBD2 (6 bases). Trimming took off 0 bases at V and 1 base at J, with 15 bases between the two ends. Germline lookup yields CDR1 SGHTA and CDR2 FQGNSA. The CDR3 length is 18 residues. The CDR3 is CASSLARGLALNTGELFF. CDR3 nucleotides: TGTGCCAGCAGCTTAGCGCGTGGCCTAGCGTTGAACACCGGGGAGCTGTTTTTT.

This clone was counted a few times. The chain carries TRBV9 and TRBJ2-1, with 7 nucleotides matching TRBD2. The germline CDR1 and CDR2 sequences are SGDLS and YYNGEE. The junction had 6 bases not matched to a gene; V was cut back by 0 bases and J by 6 bases. This CDR3 is built from 15 residues. The CDR3 is CASSVAGGGFNEQFF. CDR3 DNA: TGTGCCAGCAGCGTAGCCGGGGGAGGGTTCAATGAGCAGTTCTTC.

The chain links TRBV11-2 to TRBJ2-3; 12 bases line up with TRBD2. The CDR3 covers 17 residues. Germline V CDR1 and CDR2: SGHAT, FQNNGV. With 5 bases clipped from V and 2 bases from J, the junction kept 8 bases outside the gene matches. The CDR3 region is CASSPPSGRANTDTQYF. In DNA form, the CDR3 reads TGTGCCAGCAGCCCGCCTAGCGGGAGGGCCAACACAGATACGCAGTATTTT. Combining the CDR3 with reference TRBV11-2 and TRBJ2-3 gives the whole variable domain EAGVAQSPRYKIIEKRQSVAFWCNPISGHATLYWYQQILGQGPKLLIQFQNNGVVDDSQLPKDRFSAERLKGVDSTLKIQPAKLEDSAVYLCASSPPSGRANTDTQYFGPGTRLTVL.

This chain joins TRBV2 and TRBJ2-7, with 10 nucleotides matching TRBD2. The CDR3 sequence is 16 residues long. CDR1 SNHLY and CDR2 FYNNEI come from the germline V gene. The V segment lost 3 bases and the J segment 6 bases; nucleotides outside the gene matches: 11. This chain's CDR3 is CASSEGEWTSGFEQYF. The DNA for the CDR3 is TGTGCCAGCAGTGAGGGGGAGTGGACTAGCGGTTTCGAGCAGTACTTC.

The chain combines TRBV30 with TRBJ1-2, with no clear D. Germline values: CDR1 GTSNPN, CDR2 SVGIG (reference sequence). V was pared by 3 bases and J by 7 bases, with 12 bases between. CDR3 length equals 12 residues. The DNA for the CDR3 is TGTGCCTGGAGCACGACAACGCGTGGCTACACCTTC. Its protein is CAWSTTTRGYTF.